This T cell receptor beta chain emerged from a study of cytomegalovirus exposure and HLA in healthy donors. Findings and caveats of the study: The authors enumerated over 150 TCR beta chains as linked to cytomegalovirus.

Assay used: immunoSEQ multiplex PCR; TCRdb lists only in-frame clones, some missing. The sample has 56,000 or so clones, 85% to 95% seen once; the top ten hold 1.5% to 2%. Separate from the roughly 720-subject first cohort was the approximately 120-subject validation cohort, to which the donors belonged. Concerning this clone: Antigen specificity is unknown.

The V gene lost 2 bases and the J gene lost 4 bases, with 9 bases spanning the gap. Germline-derived CDR1 and CDR2 are MNHEY and SVGAGI. The CDR3 sequence is 14 residues long. The chain couples TRBV6-5 to TRBJ2-1, with D possibly being TRBD2 (5 bases). Sequencing was performed on PBMCs. This clonotype originated in a woman aged 18-35 years in good health and CMV-seropositive. The CDR3 is CASSYRAGYNEQFF. The CDR3 region has the DNA TGTGCCAGCAGTTACAGGGCGGGTTACAATGAGCAGTTCTTC.